Listed below are T cell receptor beta chains from one sample, sequenced in a study of cytomegalovirus exposure and HLA in healthy donors. The data were produced by immunoSEQ multiplex PCR, yet TCRdb's version contains in-frame clones alone and is incomplete. The sample carries some 30,000 clones, 44% recorded once. The specimen sequenced was PBMCs. These TCRs come from a woman aged 45-59 years in good health and CMV-seronegative. Each CDR3 is given with its conserved first and last residue. The D gene is left open where the match is weak. Where a row states a size, it is once, few, many or the class of an expanded clone; other rows omit it.

>TRBV28|NA|TRBJ1-2|NA
TGTGCCAGCAGTTTTCACCGGGGGGCTGGCTACACCTTC
CASSFHRGAGYTF
>TRBV5-4|TRBD1|TRBJ1-1|NA
TGTGCCAGCAGCTTCCCGACAGGGACGAACACTGAAGCTTTCTTT
CASSFPTGTNTEAFF
>TRBV30|TRBD1|TRBJ2-4|NA
TGTGCCTGGACCACAGGGGGGAACATTCAGTACTTC
CAWTTGGNIQYF
>TRBV27|NA|TRBJ1-1|few
TGTGCCAGCAGTTTATTCGAGGGCCTCATGAACACTGAAGCTTTCTTT
CASSLFEGLMNTEAFF
>TRBV4-1|NA|TRBJ1-1|NA
TGCGCCAGCAGCCACTCCCCCGGACAGTGGGGGTCCCCGAACACTGAAGCTTTCTTT
CASSHSPGQWGSPNTEAFF
>TRBV2|TRBD2|TRBJ2-3|NA
TGTGCCAGCAGTGACTCGGGGGGTAGCACAGATACGCAGTATTTT
CASSDSGGSTDTQYF
>TRBV27|TRBD1|TRBJ1-1|NA
TGTGCCAGCAGGAATAGACAGGGACGGACTGAAGCTTTCTTT
CASRNRQGRTEAFF
>TRBV10-3|TRBD1|TRBJ1-2|NA
TGTGCCATCAGTCGACAGGGGAATGGCTACACCTTC
CAISRQGNGYTF
>TRBV30|NA|TRBJ1-4|few
TGTGCCTGGAGACCCCCCGAGAAGACTAATGAAAAACTGTTTTTT
CAWRPPEKTNEKLFF
>TRBV7-2|NA|TRBJ2-3|few
TGTGCCAGCAGCTTTCCGGTCACAGATACGCAGTATTTT
CASSFPVTDTQYF